This T cell receptor beta chain was profiled in a study of regulatory T cells in long-lasting Graves disease. Overall study results and limits: Newly diagnosed patients shared 850 to 1,000 public clonotypes; persistent patients shared around 2,500.

Both iRepertoire HTBI primers and Arm-PCR of CDR3 regions were used to build the TCR beta libraries. TCRdb re-called the multiplex PCR reads with MiXCR, one entry per CDR3 protein. The table lists approximately 500,000 distinct CDR3 sequences, 20% to 25% of them singletons. Indicated time point: persistent/refractory GD, antithyroid drugs over 5 years with positive TRAb. Scientists built the TCR library using RNA that was extracted from PBMCs. This clonotype was counted many times. No antigen is known for it. The germline V gene encodes CDR1 LGHDT and CDR2 YNNKEL (reference sequence). Trimming shortened V by 1 base and J by 4 bases, and 7 bases separated the two germline ends. The CDR3 extends over 13 amino acids.

The rearrangement links TRBV3-1 to TRBJ1-2; possible D gene TRBD1, 5 bases. The sample was peripheral blood mononuclear cells (PBMCs), taken when the disease was refractory, from a patient treated with antithyroid drugs. This receptor was identified in a female donor with Graves disease. The CDR3 DNA follows: TGTGCCAGCAGCCAAGTTCAGGGCTATGGCTACACCTTC. Its translation is CASSQVQGYGYTF.